Listed below are T cell receptor beta chains from one sample, sequenced in a study of shared clonotypes between healthy human individuals. Some clones are missing from TCRdb's copy, which holds only in-frame ones; the method was immunoSEQ multiplex PCR. The data hold about 700,000 clones, with about 74% observed a single time. The material sequenced was memory CD4+ T cells sorted from blood. These TCRs come from a woman aged 25 to 39 in good health. Both conserved end residues are part of each CDR3. D genes are given only for firm matches. The size field is filled for only some rows; it gives once, few, many or a size class.

NA	NA	TRBV25-1	TRBJ2-2	TGTGCCAGCAGTATCTCGGGAAGGGCCGGGGAGCTGTTTTTT	CASSISGRAGELFF
NA	NA	TRBV19	TRBJ1-5	TGTGCCAGTAGTATAGATGAGGGTTCCCCGCCCCAGCATTTT	CASSIDEGSPPQHF
NA	NA	TRBV4-1	TRBJ2-1	TGCGCCAGCAGCCAAGTCGCGAAAGCAGGAGACCTTGAGCAGTTCTTC	CASSQVAKAGDLEQFF
many	NA	TRBV7-9	TRBJ1-1	TGTGCCAGCAGCCCCAACCCACAGAGGTCGAACACTGAAGCTTTCTTT	CASSPNPQRSNTEAFF
once	TRBD1	TRBV28	TRBJ2-5	TGTGCCAGCAGTCCCCGACAGGGGACGAGGACCCAGTACTTC	CASSPRQGTRTQYF
NA	NA	TRBV19	TRBJ1-2	TGTGCCACGGGCCTACTAAACGGCTACACCTTC	CATGLLNGYTF
NA	NA	TRBV6-1	TRBJ1-1	TGTGCCAGCAGTCAAACAGTGAACACTGAAGCTTTCTTT	CASSQTVNTEAFF
NA	NA	TRBV15	TRBJ1-1	TGTGCCACCAGCAGCGCGGGGGGAAACACTGAAGCTTTCTTT	CATSSAGGNTEAFF
NA	NA	TRBV29-1	TRBJ2-7	TGCAGCGTTACTCAGGAAACCTACGAGCAGTACTTC	CSVTQETYEQYF
NA	NA	TRBV19	TRBJ2-2	TGTGCCAGTAGATCGCCCCATAACAGGAGAAACACCGGGGAGCTGTTTTTT	CASRSPHNRRNTGELFF
few	NA	TRBV5-4	TRBJ2-1	TGTGCCAGCAGCTTACCAGGGACCGCCTACAATGAGCAGTTCTTC	CASSLPGTAYNEQFF
NA	TRBD1	TRBV5-1	TRBJ1-1	TGCGCCAGCAGCTTGGCCGGACAGGGGGACACTGAAGCTTTCTTT	CASSLAGQGDTEAFF
NA	NA	TRBV7-9	TRBJ1-3	TGTGCCAGCAGCTTAGGCAGGGAAGGCGGAAACACCATATATTTT	CASSLGREGGNTIYF
NA	NA	TRBV7-3	TRBJ2-4	TGTGCCAGCAGCTTACAGCAGGGGAGCATTCAGTACTTC	CASSLQQGSIQYF
NA	NA	TRBV5-4	TRBJ2-1	TGTGCCAGCAGCCAAGGCGGGATACGGGAAGGGCATGAGCAGTTCTTC	CASSQGGIREGHEQFF
NA	NA	TRBV7-3	TRBJ1-1	TGTGCCAGCAGCCTGGGCCAAGGGACTGAAGCTTTCTTT	CASSLGQGTEAFF
NA	TRBD1	TRBV11-2	TRBJ2-1	TGTGCCAGCACCCCAGGACAGGGCTACAATGAGCAGTTCTTC	CASTPGQGYNEQFF
many	NA	TRBV5-1	TRBJ1-2	TGCGCCAGCAGCTTGGCACTCTCGGGGCCCTATGGCTACACCTTC	CASSLALSGPYGYTF
NA	TRBD2	TRBV7-3	TRBJ2-7	TGTGCCAGCAGCTTGGGAGCGGGAGGGTACGAGCAGTACTTC	CASSLGAGGYEQYF
NA	TRBD1	TRBV11-2	TRBJ2-4	TGTGCCAGCAGCTTTAGACAGGGGGGAAACATTCAGTACTTC	CASSFRQGGNIQYF
NA	TRBD2	TRBV2	TRBJ2-2	TGTGCCAGTAGCGGGGGCGGGAGCATGGGGGAGCTGTTTTTT	CASSGGGSMGELFF
few	NA	TRBV25-1	TRBJ1-5	TGTGCCAGCAGTGCGGGGAACAATCAGCCCCAGCATTTT	CASSAGNNQPQHF
NA	TRBD1	TRBV19	TRBJ2-3	TGTGCCAGTAGTCTCGACAGGGTAGCTTCCACAGATACGCAGTATTTT	CASSLDRVASTDTQYF
few	TRBD1	TRBV6-6	TRBJ2-1	TGTGCCAGCAGTGACCCCGGGACAGCCTACAATGAGCAGTTCTTC	CASSDPGTAYNEQFF